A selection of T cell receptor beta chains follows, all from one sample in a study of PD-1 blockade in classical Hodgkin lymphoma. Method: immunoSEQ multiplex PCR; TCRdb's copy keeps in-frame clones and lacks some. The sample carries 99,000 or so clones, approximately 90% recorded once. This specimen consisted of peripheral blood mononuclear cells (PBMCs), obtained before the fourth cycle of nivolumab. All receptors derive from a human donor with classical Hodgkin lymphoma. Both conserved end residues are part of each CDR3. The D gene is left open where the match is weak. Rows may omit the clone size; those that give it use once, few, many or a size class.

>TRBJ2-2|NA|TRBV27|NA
CASSFLLGGTGTGELFF
TGTGCCAGCAGTTTCCTCCTGGGGGGAACGGGGACCGGGGAGCTGTTTTTT
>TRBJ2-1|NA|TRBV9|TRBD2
CASNVGLALYDEQFF
TGTGCCAGCAACGTGGGACTAGCTCTCTATGATGAGCAGTTCTTC
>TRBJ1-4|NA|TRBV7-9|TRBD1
CASRPDREVHEKLFF
TGTGCCAGCAGGCCCGACAGGGAGGTACATGAAAAACTGTTTTTT
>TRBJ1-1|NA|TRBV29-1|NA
CSVAATGSTEAFF
TGCAGCGTCGCGGCGACTGGGAGCACTGAAGCTTTCTTT
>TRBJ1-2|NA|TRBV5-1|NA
CASSLNRDGYTF
TGCGCCAGCAGCTTGAATAGGGATGGCTACACCTTC
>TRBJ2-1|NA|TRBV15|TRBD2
CATSRDFRSGSHNEQFF
TGTGCCACCAGCAGAGATTTCCGAAGCGGGAGTCACAATGAGCAGTTCTTC
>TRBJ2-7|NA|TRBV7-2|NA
CASSYAGTQYEQYF
TGTGCCAGCAGCTACGCCGGGACACAATACGAGCAGTACTTC
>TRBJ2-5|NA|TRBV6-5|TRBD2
CASSDGSGPREQYF
TGTGCCAGCAGCGACGGTAGCGGGCCCCGGGAGCAGTACTTC
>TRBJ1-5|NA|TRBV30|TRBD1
CAWSGQGGQPQHF
TGTGCCTGGAGTGGACAGGGTGGTCAGCCCCAGCATTTT
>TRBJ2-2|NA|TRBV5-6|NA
CASSDLAPLNTGELFF
TGTGCCAGCAGCGATCTAGCGCCATTGAACACCGGGGAGCTGTTTTTT
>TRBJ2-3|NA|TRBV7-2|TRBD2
CASSSGLAGDTQYF
TGTGCCAGCAGCTCTGGACTAGCGGGAGATACGCAGTATTTT
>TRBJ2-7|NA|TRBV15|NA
CATSRDSFYEQYF
TGTGCCACCAGCAGAGATAGCTTTTACGAGCAGTACTTC
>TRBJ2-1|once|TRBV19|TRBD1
CASTFGPGQQHEQFF
TGTGCCAGTACCTTTGGCCCGGGACAGCAACATGAGCAGTTCTTC
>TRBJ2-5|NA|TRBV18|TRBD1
CASSPGQGKETQYF
TGTGCCAGCTCACCAGGACAGGGGAAGGAGACCCAGTACTTC
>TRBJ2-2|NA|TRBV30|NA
CAWRHLTSLTGELFF
TGTGCCTGGAGACACCTCACTAGTTTGACCGGGGAGCTGTTTTTT
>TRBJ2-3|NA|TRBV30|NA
CAWSLDRTSTDTQYF
TGTGCCTGGAGCTTAGACAGGACTAGCACAGATACGCAGTATTTT
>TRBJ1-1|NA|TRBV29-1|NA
CSAFHTNTEAFF
TGCAGCGCGTTCCATACAAACACTGAAGCTTTCTTT
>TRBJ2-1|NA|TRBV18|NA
CASSDSSYNEQFF
TGTGCCAGCTCCGATAGCTCCTACAATGAGCAGTTCTTC